This T cell receptor beta chain was identified in a study of Tregs in tolerant kidney transplant recipients. About the study: The nonmyeloablative bone marrow transplants came from related graft donors, with transient mixed chimerism. Whole-study findings and limits: The most relevant donor-specific Treg TCRbeta repertoire apparently came from expansion with activated donor B cells. Biological reproducibility was not directly addressed, but technical replication error appeared minimal.

Unstimulated Tregs (CD4+CD25+CD127-) and CD4+CD25- non-Tregs were sorted from PBMCs. V was pared by 4 bases and J by 0 bases, with 3 bases of the junction left unmatched. There are 15 residues in the CDR3. CDR1 is SGHDT, CDR2 YYEEEE, per germline. A note on this clone: The antigen is undetermined. The read comes to an end 3 residues before the CDR3 does, leaving the germline J gene to fill in the end.

Sequencing was performed with immunoSEQ multiplex PCR; in TCRdb, only in-frame clones are kept and a portion is missing. This sample's clone table lists roughly 50,000 clones. The clonotype originates from a human donor who received a combined kidney and bone marrow transplant. The material sequenced was CD4+ T cells from blood, taken before the transplant. The rearrangement uses TRBV5-6 and TRBJ2-2, with 7 nucleotides matching TRBD2. The sequenced CDR3 bases are TGTGCCAGCAGCCGGGACTATACGAACACCGGGGAG. It yields the protein CASSRDYTNTGE. From start to end, the CDR3 is CASSRDYTNTGELFF.